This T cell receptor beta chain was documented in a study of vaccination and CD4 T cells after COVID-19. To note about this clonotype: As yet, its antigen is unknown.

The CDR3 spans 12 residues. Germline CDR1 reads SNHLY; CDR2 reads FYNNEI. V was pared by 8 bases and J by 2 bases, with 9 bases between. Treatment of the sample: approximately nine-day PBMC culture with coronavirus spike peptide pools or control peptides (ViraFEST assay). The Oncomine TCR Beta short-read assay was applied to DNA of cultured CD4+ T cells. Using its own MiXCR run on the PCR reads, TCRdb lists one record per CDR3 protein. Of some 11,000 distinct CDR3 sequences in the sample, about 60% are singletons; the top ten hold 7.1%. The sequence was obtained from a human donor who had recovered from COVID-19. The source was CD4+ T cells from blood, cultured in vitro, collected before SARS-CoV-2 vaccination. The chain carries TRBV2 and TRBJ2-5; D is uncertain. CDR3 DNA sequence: TGTGCCAGCGGGTCTCTACAAGAGACCCAGTACTTC. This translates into CASGSLQETQYF.